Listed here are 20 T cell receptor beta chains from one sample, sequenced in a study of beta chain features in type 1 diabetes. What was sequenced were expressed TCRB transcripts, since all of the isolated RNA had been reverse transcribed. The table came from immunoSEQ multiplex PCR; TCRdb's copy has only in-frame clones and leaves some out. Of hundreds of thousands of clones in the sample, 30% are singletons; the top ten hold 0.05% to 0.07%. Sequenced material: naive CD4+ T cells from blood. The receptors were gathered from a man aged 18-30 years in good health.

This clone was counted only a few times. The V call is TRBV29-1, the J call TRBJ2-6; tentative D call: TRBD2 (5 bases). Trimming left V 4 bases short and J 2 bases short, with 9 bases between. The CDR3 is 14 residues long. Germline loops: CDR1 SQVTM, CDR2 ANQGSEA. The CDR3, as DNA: TGCAGCGTTGGGGTGGGAGCTGGGGCCAACGTCCTGACTTTC. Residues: CSVGVGAGANVLTF.

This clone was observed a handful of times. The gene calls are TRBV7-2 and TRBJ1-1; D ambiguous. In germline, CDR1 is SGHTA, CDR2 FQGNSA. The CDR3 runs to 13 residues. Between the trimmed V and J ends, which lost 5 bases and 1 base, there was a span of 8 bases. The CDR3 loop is CASSPRGNTEAFF. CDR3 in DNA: TGTGCCAGCAGCCCCCGAGGGAACACTGAAGCTTTCTTT.

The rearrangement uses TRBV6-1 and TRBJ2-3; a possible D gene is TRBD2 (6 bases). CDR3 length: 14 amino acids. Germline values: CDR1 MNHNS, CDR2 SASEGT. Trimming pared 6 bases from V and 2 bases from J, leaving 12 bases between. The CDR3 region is CASRSSENTDTQYF. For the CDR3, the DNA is TGTGCCAGCAGGTCTAGCGAGAACACAGATACGCAGTATTTT.

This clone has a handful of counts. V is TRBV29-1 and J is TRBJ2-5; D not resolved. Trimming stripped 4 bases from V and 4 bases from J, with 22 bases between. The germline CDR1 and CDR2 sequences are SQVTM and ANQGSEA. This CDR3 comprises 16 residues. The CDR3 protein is CSVARVGQEFRETQYF. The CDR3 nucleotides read TGCAGCGTTGCCAGAGTAGGCCAAGAATTCCGAGAGACCCAGTACTTC.

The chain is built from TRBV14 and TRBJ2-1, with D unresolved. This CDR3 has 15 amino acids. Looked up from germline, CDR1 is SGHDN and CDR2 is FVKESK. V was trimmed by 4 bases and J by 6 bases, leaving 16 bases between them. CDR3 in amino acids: CASSRLAIAGNEQFF. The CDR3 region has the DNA TGTGCCAGCAGCCGGTTGGCAATAGCCGGCAATGAGCAGTTCTTC.

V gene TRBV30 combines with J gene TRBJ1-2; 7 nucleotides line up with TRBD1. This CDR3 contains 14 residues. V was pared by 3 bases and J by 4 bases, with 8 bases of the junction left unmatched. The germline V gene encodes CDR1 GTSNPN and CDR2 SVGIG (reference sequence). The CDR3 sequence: CAWSVRGQIYGYTF. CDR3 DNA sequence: TGTGCCTGGAGCGTCAGGGGACAGATCTATGGCTACACCTTC.

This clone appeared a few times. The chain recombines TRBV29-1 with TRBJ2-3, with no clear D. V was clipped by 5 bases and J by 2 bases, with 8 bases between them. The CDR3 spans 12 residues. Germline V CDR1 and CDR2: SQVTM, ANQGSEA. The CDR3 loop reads CSVSRLTDTQYF. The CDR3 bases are TGCAGCGTTTCTAGGCTCACAGATACGCAGTATTTT.

CDR3 nucleotides: TGTGCCAGCAGCCCGGAGGGTTATGGCTACACCTTC. It is translated as CASSPEGYGYTF. The V and J genes are TRBV11-2 and TRBJ1-2; no clear D gene. This CDR3 is 12 amino acids long. The V gene lost 5 bases and the J gene lost 5 bases, with 9 bases spanning the gap. CDR1 and CDR2 from the germline V gene are SGHAT and FQNNGV.

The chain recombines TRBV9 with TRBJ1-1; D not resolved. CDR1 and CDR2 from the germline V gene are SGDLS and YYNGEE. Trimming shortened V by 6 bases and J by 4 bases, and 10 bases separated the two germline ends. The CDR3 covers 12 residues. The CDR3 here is CASMPWGTEAFF. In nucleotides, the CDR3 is TGTGCCAGCATGCCGTGGGGCACTGAAGCTTTCTTT.

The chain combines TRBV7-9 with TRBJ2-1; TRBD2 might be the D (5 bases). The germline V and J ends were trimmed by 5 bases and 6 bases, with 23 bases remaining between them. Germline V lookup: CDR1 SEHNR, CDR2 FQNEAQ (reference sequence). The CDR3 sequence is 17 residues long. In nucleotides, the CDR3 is TGTGCCAGCAGCCTCCGCCCGCGAGGGAATCAGCCCAATGAGCAGTTCTTC. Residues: CASSLRPRGNQPNEQFF.

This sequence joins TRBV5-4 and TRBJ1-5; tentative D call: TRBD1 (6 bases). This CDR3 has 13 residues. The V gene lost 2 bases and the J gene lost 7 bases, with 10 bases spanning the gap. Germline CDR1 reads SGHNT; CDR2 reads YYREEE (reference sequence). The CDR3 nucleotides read TGTGCCAGCAGCTTAGGGGGACGCCAGCCCCAGCATTTT. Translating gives CASSLGGRQPQHF.

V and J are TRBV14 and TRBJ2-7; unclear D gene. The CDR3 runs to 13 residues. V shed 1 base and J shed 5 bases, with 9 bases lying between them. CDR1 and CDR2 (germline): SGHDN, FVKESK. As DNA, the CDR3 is TGTGCCAGCAGCCAAGGCCCATTCGACGAGCAGTACTTC. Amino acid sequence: CASSQGPFDEQYF.

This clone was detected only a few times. CDR3 DNA sequence: TGTGCCAGCAGCCTGGACAGGGCGATGTACTTC. The encoded protein is CASSLDRAMYF. The V call is TRBV6-5, the J call TRBJ2-5; TRBD1 matches 8 bases. The germline CDR1 and CDR2 sequences are MNHEY and SVGAGI. The CDR3 extends over 11 amino acids. Trimming cost V 6 bases and J 13 bases; bases outside gene matches: 7.

CDR3 DNA sequence: TGCGCCAGCAGCCAAGGGGTAGTCTACAATGAGCAGTTCTTC. It is translated as CASSQGVVYNEQFF. This chain links TRBV4-3 with TRBJ2-1; D gene uncertain. Germline V gene sequence: CDR1 LGHNA, CDR2 YSLEER. V lost 1 base and J 3 bases, leaving 7 bases between the germline ends. The CDR3 sequence is 14 residues long.

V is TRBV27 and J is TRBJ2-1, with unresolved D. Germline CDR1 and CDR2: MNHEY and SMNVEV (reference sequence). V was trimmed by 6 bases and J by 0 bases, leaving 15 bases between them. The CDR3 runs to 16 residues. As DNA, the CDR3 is TGTGCCAGCAGCTCAGGCCGAGTAAGCTCCTACAATGAGCAGTTCTTC. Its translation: CASSSGRVSSYNEQFF.

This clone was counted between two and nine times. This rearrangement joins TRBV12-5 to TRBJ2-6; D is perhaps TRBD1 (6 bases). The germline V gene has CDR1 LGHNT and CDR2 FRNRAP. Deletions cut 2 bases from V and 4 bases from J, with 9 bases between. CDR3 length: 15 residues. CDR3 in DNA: TGTGCTAGTGGTTTGACAGGGTCAGGGGCCAACGTCCTGACTTTC. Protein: CASGLTGSGANVLTF.

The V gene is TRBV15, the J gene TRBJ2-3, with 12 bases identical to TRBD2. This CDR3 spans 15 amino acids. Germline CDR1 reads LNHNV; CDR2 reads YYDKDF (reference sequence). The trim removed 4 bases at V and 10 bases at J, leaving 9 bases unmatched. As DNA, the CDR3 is TGTGCCACCAGCAACAGACTAGCGGGAGTACTCGCGCAGTATTTT. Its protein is CATSNRLAGVLAQYF.

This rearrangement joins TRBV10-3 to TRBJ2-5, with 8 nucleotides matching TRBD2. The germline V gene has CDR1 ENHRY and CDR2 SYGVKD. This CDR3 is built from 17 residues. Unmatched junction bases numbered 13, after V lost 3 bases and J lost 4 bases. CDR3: CAISENLGSGSSETQYF. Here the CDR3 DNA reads TGTGCCATCAGTGAAAATCTAGGGAGCGGGAGTTCAGAGACCCAGTACTTC.

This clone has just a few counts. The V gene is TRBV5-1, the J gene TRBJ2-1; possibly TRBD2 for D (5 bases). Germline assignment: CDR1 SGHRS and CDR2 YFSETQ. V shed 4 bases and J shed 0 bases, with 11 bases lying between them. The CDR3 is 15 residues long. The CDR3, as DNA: TGCGCCAGCAGCCCCCGGGGTAGCTCCTACAATGAGCAGTTCTTC. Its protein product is CASSPRGSSYNEQFF.

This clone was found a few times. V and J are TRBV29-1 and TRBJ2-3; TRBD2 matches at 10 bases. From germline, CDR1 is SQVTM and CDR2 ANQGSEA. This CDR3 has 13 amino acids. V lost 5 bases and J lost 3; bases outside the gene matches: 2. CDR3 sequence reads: CSVTSGTTDTQYF. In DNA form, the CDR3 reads TGCAGCGTTACTAGCGGGACGACAGATACGCAGTATTTT.